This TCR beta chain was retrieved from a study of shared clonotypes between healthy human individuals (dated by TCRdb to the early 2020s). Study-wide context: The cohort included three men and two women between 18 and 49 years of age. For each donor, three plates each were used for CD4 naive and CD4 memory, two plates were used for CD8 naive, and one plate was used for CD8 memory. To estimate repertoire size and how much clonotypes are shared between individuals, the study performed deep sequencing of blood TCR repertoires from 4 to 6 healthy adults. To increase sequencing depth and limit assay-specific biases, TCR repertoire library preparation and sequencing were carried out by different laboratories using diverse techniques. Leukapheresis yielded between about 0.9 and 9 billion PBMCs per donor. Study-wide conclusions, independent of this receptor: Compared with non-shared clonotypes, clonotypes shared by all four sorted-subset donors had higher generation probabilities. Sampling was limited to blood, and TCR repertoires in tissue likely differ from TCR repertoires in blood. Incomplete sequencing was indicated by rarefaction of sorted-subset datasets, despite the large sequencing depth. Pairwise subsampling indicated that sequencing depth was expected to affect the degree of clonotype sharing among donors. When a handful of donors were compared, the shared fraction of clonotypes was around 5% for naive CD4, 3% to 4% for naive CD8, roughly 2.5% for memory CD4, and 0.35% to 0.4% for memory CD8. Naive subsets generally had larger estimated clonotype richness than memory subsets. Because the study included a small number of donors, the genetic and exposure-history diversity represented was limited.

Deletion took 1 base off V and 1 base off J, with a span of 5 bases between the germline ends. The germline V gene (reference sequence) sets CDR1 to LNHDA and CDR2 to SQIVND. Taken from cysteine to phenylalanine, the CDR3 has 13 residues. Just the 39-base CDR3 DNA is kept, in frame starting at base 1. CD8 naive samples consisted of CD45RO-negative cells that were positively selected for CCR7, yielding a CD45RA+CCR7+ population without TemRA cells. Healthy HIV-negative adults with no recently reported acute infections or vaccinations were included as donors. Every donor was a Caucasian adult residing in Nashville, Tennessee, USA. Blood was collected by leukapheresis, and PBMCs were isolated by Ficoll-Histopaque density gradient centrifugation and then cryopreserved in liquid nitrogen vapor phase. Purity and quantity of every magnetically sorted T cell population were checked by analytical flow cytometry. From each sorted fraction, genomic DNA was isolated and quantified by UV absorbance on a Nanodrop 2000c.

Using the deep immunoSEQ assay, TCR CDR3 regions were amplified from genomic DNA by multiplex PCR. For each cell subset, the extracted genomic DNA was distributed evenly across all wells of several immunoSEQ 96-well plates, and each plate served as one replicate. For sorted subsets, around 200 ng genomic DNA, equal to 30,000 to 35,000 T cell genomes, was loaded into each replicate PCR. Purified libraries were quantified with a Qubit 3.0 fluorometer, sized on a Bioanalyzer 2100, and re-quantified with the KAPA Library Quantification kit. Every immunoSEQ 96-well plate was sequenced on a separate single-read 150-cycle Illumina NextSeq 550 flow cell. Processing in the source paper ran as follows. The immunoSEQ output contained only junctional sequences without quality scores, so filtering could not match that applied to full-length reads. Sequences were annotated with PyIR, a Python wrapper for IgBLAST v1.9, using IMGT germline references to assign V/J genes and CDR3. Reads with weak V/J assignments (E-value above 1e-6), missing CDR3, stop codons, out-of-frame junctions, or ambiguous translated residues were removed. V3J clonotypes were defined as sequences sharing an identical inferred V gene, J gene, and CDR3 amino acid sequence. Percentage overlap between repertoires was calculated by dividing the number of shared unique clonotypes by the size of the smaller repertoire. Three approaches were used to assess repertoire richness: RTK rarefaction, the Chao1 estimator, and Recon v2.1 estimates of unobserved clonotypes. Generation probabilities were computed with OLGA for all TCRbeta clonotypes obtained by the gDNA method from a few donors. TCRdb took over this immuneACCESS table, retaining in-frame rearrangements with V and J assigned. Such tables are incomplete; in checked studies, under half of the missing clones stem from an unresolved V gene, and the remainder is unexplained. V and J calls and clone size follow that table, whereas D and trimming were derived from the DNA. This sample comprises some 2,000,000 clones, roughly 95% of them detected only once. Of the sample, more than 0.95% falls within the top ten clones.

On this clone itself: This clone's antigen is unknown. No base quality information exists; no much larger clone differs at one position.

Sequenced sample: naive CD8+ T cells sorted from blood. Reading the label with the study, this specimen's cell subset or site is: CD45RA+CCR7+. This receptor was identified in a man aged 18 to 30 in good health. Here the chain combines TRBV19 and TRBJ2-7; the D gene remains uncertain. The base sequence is TGTGCCAGTAGTATAGCTGAGTCCTACGAGCAGTACTTC. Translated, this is CASSIAESYEQYF.